The 11 T cell receptor beta chains reported below all come from one sample, sequenced in a study of blood T cell repertoires in COVID-19. Using immunoSEQ multiplex PCR, the repertoire was profiled, and TCRdb retains in-frame clones only, with some absent. The sample carries about 280,000 clones, roughly 90% recorded once. The specimen was peripheral blood. The receptors stem from a man aged 18 to 29 with active or convalescent COVID-19.

This clone showed up just once. The chain links TRBV5-1 to TRBJ2-7, with 9 bases fitting TRBD1. Germline V gene lookup returns CDR1 SGHRS and CDR2 YFSETQ. The CDR3 runs to 16 residues. The J segment lost 5 bases and the V segment lost 3 bases, leaving 12 bases of the junction unmatched. For the CDR3, the DNA is TGCGCCAGCAGCTATTACTTCCCGGGACAGGGTAACGAGCAGTACTTC. It is translated as CASSYYFPGQGNEQYF.

The V and J genes are TRBV19 and TRBJ1-2, with TRBD1 matching 8 bases. The germline gives CDR1 LNHDA, CDR2 SQIVND (reference sequence). The CDR3 consists of 12 residues. The junction had 3 bases not matched to a gene; V was cut back by 7 bases and J by 5 bases. The CDR3 DNA reads as TGTGCCAGTACAGGGGGCTGGTATGGCTACACCTTC. Protein sequence: CASTGGWYGYTF. Together with reference TRBV19 and TRBJ1-2, the CDR3 gives the full variable domain: DGGITQSPKYLFRKEGQNVTLSCEQNLNHDAMYWYRQDPGQGLRLIYYSQIVNDFQKGDIAEGYSVSREKKESFPLTVTSAQKNPTAFYLCASTGGWYGYTFGSGTRLTVV.

V is TRBV4-2 and J is TRBJ1-4; TRBD1 is a possible D gene (5 bases). The CDR3 loop spans 15 amino acids. Trimming pared 4 bases from V and 7 bases from J, leaving 16 bases between. Germline-derived CDR1 and CDR2 are LGHNA and YNFKEQ. The CDR3 DNA reads as TGTGCCAGCAGCCCGATGCGGGACTCGGCTGAAAAACTGTTTTTT. Encoded protein: CASSPMRDSAEKLFF.

The genes are TRBV5-1 and TRBJ1-1; the D is unclear. The CDR3 totals 14 residues. CDR1 is SGHRS and CDR2 is YFSETQ in the germline V gene. V lost 2 bases and J 1 base, leaving 9 bases between the germline ends. The CDR3 DNA reads TGCGCCAGCAGCTTCGGGGAAGCGAACACTGAAGCTTTCTTT. Translating it yields CASSFGEANTEAFF.

CDR3 sequence reads: CSVPGQGAYEQYF. CDR3 sequence (DNA): TGCAGCGTCCCAGGACAGGGTGCCTACGAGCAGTACTTC. The chain recombines TRBV29-1 with TRBJ2-7, with 8 bases that match TRBD1. The CDR3 has 13 amino acids. V dropped 6 bases and J dropped 2; count of bases not matched to a gene: 6. Germline assignment: CDR1 SQVTM and CDR2 ANQGSEA.

V is TRBV2 and J is TRBJ2-1, with 10 bases matching TRBD2. The CDR3 loop spans 13 amino acids. Germline V gene data show CDR1 as SNHLY and CDR2 as FYNNEI. This CDR3 reads CAGLAGEYNEQFF. The CDR3 DNA sequence: TGTGCAGGGCTAGCGGGGGAGTACAATGAGCAGTTCTTC.

The CDR3 sequence is CASSYSSWADGYTF. CDR3 sequence (DNA): TGTGCCAGCAGTTACTCGTCTTGGGCAGATGGCTACACCTTC. The chain recombines TRBV6-2 or TRBV6-3 with TRBJ1-2; D remains ambiguous. This CDR3 contains 14 residues. V was shortened by 0 bases and J by 6 bases, with 11 bases between the two germline ends. The germline V gene has CDR1 MNHEY and CDR2 SVGEGT.

The J gene is TRBJ2-2, the V gene TRBV5-6; 8 positions agree with TRBD2. Germline V gene data show CDR1 as SGHDT and CDR2 as YYEEEE. The J segment lost 7 bases and the V segment lost 4 bases, leaving 3 bases of the junction unmatched. This CDR3 region has 13 residues. Here the CDR3 DNA reads TGTGCCAGCAGCCGGGCGGGGGGCGGGGAGCTGTTTTTT. Its translation: CASSRAGGGELFF. Looking up the rest from reference TRBV5-6 and TRBJ2-2 gives the full variable domain: DAGVTQSPTHLIKTRGQQVTLRCSPKSGHDTVSWYQQALGQGPQFIFQYYEEEERQRGNFPDRFSGHQFPNYSSELNVNALLLGDSALYLCASSRAGGGELFFGEGSRLTVL.

This chain uses TRBV6-1 with TRBJ2-5; tentatively, D is TRBD2 (6 bases). The CDR3 extends over 13 amino acids. The germline V gene has CDR1 MNHNS and CDR2 SASEGT. Trimming pared 3 bases from V and 2 bases from J, leaving 7 bases between. The CDR3 bases are TGTGCCAGCAGTGACGGGGGACAAGAGACCCAGTACTTC. Residues: CASSDGGQETQYF.

The rearrangement links TRBV27 to TRBJ2-4; D gene unclear. V lost 6 bases, J lost 1 base, and 13 bases lay in between. The CDR3 is made up of 15 amino acids. The germline gives CDR1 MNHEY, CDR2 SMNVEV (reference sequence). The DNA for the CDR3 is TGTGCCAGCAGCCCCGGGTTTGAGGCCAAAAACATTCAGTACTTC. Residues: CASSPGFEAKNIQYF.

This clone has a single count. The chain has TRBV19 and TRBJ1-5, with 9 bases lining up with TRBD1. This CDR3 comprises 14 residues. V was clipped by 4 bases and J by 6 bases; unmatched bases: 4. Germline CDR1 LNHDA, CDR2 SQIVND (reference sequence). The CDR3 sequence: CASSTGQGSQPQHF. CDR3 nucleotides: TGTGCCAGTAGTACGGGACAGGGTTCTCAGCCCCAGCATTTT. Full variable domain (missing parts from reference TRBV19 and TRBJ1-5): DGGITQSPKYLFRKEGQNVTLSCEQNLNHDAMYWYRQDPGQGLRLIYYSQIVNDFQKGDIAEGYSVSREKKESFPLTVTSAQKNPTAFYLCASSTGQGSQPQHFGDGTRLSIL.